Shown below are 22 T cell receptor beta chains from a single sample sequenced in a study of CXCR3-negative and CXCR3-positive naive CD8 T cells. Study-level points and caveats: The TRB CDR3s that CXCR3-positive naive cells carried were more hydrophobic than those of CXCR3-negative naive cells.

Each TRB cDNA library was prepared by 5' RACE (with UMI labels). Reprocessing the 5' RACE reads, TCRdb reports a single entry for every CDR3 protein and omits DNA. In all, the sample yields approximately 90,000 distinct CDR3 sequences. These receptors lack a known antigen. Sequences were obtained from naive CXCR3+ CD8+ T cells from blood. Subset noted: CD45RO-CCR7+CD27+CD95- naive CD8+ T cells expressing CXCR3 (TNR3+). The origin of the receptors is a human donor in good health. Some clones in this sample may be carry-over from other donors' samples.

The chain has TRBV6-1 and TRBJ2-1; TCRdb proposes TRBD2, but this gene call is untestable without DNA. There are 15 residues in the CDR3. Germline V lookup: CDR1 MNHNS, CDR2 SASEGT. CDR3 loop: CASSDRLAVYNEQFF.

CDR3 sequence reads: CASSFYSSSYNEQFF. The chain uses TRBV28 and TRBJ2-1. Germline V gene data show CDR1 as MDHEN and CDR2 as SYDVKM. The CDR3 extends over 15 amino acids.

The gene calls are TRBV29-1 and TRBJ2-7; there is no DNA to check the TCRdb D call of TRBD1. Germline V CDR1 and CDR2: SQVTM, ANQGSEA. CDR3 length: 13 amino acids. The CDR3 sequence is CSASGTASYEQYF.

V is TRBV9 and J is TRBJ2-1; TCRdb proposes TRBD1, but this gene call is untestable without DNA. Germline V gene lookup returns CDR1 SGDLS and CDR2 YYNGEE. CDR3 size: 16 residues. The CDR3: CASSTPRGSSYNEQFF.

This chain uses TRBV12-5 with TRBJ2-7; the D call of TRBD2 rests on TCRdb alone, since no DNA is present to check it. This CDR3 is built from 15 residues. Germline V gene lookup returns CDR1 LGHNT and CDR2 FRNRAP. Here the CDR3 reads CASGLGLAGSYEQYF.

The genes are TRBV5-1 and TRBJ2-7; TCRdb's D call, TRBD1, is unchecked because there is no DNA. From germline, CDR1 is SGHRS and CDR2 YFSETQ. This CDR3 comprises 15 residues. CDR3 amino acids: CASSSGDRGLYEQYF.

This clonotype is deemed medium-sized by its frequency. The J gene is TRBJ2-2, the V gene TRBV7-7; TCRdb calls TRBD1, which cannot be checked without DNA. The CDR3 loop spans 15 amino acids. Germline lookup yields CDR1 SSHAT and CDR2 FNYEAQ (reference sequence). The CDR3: CASSQGNRQTGELFF.

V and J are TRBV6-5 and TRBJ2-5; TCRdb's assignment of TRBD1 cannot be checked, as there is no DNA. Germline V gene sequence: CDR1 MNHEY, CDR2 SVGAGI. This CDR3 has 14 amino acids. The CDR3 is CASSWASSWETQYF.

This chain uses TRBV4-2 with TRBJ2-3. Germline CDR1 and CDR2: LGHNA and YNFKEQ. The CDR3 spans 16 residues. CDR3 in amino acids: CASSQVLADTSDTQYF.

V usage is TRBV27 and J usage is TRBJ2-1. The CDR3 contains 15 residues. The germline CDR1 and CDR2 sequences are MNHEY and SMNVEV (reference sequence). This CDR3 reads CASSLSVDLYNEQFF.

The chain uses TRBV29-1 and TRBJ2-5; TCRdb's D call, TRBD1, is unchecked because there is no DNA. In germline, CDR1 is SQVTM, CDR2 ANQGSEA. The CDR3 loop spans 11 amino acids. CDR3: CSAITLGTQYF.

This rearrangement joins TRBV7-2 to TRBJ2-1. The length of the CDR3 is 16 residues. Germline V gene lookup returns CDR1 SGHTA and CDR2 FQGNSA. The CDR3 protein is CASSLDPRGAYNEQFF.

The CDR3 sequence is CASSLVAGGIGEEQFF. The V and J genes are TRBV12-3 or TRBV12-4 and TRBJ2-1; TCRdb designates TRBD2, a call that cannot be tested without DNA. This CDR3 is built from 16 residues.

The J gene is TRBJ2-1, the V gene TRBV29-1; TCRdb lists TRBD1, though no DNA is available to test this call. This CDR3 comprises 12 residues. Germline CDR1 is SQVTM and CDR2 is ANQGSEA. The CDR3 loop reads CSVDLGAGMPFF.

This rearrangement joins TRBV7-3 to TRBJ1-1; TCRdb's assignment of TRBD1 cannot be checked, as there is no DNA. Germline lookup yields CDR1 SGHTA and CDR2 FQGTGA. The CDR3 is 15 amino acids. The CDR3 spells CASSSTGGRGTEAFF.

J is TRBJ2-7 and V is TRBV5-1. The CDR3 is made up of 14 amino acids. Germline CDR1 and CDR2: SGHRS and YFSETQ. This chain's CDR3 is CACSLGTDSYEQYF.

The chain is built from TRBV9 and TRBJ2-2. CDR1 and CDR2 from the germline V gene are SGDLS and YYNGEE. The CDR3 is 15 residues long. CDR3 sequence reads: CASSVVSGEAGELFF.

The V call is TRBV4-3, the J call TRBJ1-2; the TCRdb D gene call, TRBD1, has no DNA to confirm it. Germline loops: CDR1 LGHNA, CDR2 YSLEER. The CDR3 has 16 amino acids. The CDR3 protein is CASSQEVGRLSGGYTF.

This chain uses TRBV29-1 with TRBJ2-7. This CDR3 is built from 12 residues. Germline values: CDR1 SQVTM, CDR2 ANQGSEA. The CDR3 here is CSVLSFSYEQYF.

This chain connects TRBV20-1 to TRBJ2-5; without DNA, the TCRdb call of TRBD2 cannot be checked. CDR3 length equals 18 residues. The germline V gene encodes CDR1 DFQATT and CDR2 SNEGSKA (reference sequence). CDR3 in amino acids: CSAHHGAPSGGPQETQYF.

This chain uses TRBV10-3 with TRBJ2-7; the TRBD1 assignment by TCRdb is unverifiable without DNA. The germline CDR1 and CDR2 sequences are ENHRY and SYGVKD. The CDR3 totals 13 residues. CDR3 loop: CATSQARGYEQYF.

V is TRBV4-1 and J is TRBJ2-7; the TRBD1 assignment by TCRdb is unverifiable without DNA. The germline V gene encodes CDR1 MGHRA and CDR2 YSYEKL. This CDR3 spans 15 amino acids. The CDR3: CASSRPGTGEGEQYF.